This record concerns one TCR beta chain sequence. The antigen remains undetermined. Researchers ran the PCR with 60 Vbeta and 13 Jbeta primers. Using immunoSEQ multiplex PCR, the repertoire was profiled, and TCRdb retains in-frame clones only, with some absent. The sample holds approximately 160,000 clones; around 80% are singletons and the top ten take around 1%. This record belongs to a study of cytomegalovirus exposure and HLA in healthy donors. At the level of the study: HLA-typed donors were the source of roughly 80 million unique TCRs held in an early data release. Whole-study results and caveats: Common viral pathogens seemed, in a later analysis, to connect with several of the most significant clusters.

CDR3 size: 17 residues. Losses at the gene ends were 8 bases for V and 3 bases for J; bases not matched to a gene: 11. Germline-derived CDR1 and CDR2 are LGHNA and YNFKEQ. The chain is built from TRBV4-2 and TRBJ2-2; TRBD2 matches at 11 bases. The receptor's source is a woman aged 40 to 50 in good health and CMV-seronegative. Sequences were obtained from PBMCs. CDR3 bases: TGTGCCAGCTCTACTAGCGGGAGACCCGGGGACACCGGGGAGCTGTTTTTT. Translating gives CASSTSGRPGDTGELFF.